The present entry profiles one TCR beta chain with its context. This record belongs to a study of blood T cell repertoires in COVID-19. The wider study: Sites across the United States, Italy and Spain contributed samples from acute and convalescent COVID-19. T cells, B-cell-depleted T cells, or PBMCs supplied cDNA or gDNA.

Authors' processing steps: Reference gene primer amplification gave nucleated cell count estimates. Measured with immunoSEQ multiplex PCR; TCRdb has only the in-frame clones, and not every one. The V and J calls and the clone size are those of that table, but D and trimming were determined from the DNA. The sample has approximately 100,000 clones, roughly 87% seen once. The germline V gene encodes CDR1 LNHDA and CDR2 SQIVND (reference sequence). This CDR3 contains 17 residues. Between the trimmed V and J ends, which lost 3 bases and 5 bases, there was a span of 23 bases. This rearrangement joins TRBV19 to TRBJ2-7; a weak D match, TRBD2 (6 bases). The origin of this receptor is a woman aged 55-75 years with acute or convalescent COVID-19. Sequencing was done on a sample of peripheral blood. The CDR3 nucleotides are TGTGCCAGTAGTATGAGTCTCAGCGGGCTTCCCGTGGACGAGCAGTACTTC. It encodes CASSMSLSGLPVDEQYF.